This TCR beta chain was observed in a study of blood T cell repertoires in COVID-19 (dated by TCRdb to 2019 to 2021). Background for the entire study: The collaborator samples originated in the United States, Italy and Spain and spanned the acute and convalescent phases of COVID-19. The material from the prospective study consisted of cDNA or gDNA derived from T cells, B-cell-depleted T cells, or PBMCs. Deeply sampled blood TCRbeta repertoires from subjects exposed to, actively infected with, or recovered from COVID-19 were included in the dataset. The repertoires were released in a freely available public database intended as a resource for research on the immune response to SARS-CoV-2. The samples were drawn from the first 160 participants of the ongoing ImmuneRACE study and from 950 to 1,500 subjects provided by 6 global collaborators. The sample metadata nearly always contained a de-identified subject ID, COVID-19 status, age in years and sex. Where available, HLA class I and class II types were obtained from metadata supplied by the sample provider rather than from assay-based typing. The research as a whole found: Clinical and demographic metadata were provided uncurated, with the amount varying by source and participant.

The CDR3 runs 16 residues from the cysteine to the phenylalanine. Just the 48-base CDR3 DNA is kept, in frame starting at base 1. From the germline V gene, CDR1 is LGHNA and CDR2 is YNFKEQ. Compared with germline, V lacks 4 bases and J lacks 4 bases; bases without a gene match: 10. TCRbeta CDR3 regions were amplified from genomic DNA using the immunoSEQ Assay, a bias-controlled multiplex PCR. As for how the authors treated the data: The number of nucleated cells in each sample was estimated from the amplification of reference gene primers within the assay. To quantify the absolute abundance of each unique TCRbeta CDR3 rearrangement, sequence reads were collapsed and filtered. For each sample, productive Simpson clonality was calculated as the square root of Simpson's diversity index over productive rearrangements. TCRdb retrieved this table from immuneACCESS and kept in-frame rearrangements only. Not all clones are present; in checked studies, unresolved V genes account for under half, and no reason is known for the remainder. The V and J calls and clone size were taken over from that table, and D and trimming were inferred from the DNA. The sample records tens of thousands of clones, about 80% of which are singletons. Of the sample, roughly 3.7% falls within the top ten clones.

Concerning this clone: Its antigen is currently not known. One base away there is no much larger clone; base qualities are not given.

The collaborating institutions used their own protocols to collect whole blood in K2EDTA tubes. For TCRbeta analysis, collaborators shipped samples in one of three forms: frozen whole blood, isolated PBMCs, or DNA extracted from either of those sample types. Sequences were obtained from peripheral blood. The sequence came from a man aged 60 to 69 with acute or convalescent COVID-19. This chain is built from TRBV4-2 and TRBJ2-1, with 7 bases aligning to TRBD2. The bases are TGTGCCAGCAGCCCTACTAGCGTACGAGGTTACAATGAGCAGTTCTTC. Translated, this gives CASSPTSVRGYNEQFF.